This T cell receptor beta chain comes out of a study of OX40 agonist ivuxolimab in advanced cancers. Trimming pared 0 bases from V and 4 bases from J, leaving 16 bases between. Germline values: CDR1 SGHTA, CDR2 FQGNSA. The CDR3 extends over 16 amino acids. Using immunoSEQ multiplex PCR, the repertoire was profiled, and TCRdb retains in-frame clones only, with some absent. The sample yields roughly 20,000 clones, approximately 87% seen once. Sequences were derived from CD4+ or CD8+ T cells sorted from blood, sampled in a trial of the OX40 agonist ivuxolimab. This sequence originates from an adult with an advanced solid tumor such as melanoma, head and neck, liver or kidney cancer. The V call is TRBV7-2, the J call TRBJ2-7, with D perhaps TRBD1 (6 bases). The CDR3 DNA reads as TGTGCCAGCAGCTTAGCGGAACAGGGATGGGAATACGAGCAGTACTTC. This translates into CASSLAEQGWEYEQYF. The complete variable domain, with remaining parts taken from reference TRBV7-2 and TRBJ2-7, reads GAGVSQSPSNKVTEKGKDVELRCDPISGHTALYWYRQSLGQGLEFLIYFQGNSAPDKSGLPSDRFSAERTGGSVSTLTIQRTQQEDSAVYLCASSLAEQGWEYEQYFGPGTRLTVT.